The clone carrying this T cell receptor beta chain came up many times. The antigen is unknown. This CDR3 spans 14 amino acids. The V gene's germline CDR1 is SNHLY and CDR2 FYNNEI. Trimming took off 9 bases at V and 5 bases at J, with 19 bases between the two ends. Exclusion of patients followed from uncontrolled infection, other autoimmune disease, pregnancy or lactation. The investigators amplified TCR beta CDR3 regions from RNA transcripts. Primed by the HTBI set, a first-round RT-PCR was run on the TCR CDR3. TCRdb recomputed calls from the multiplex PCR reads with MiXCR, one row per CDR3 protein. The table lists hundreds of thousands of distinct CDR3 sequences, around 39% of them singletons. The sample is drawn from a study of T cells in Graves' hyperthyroidism and ophthalmopathy. Whole-study findings and limits: In the analysis, a 13 V-J model separated ophthalmopathy from stable hyperthyroidism.

The V and J genes are TRBV2 and TRBJ1-1; D might be TRBD1 (6 bases). Sequencing was done on a sample of blood. The origin of this receptor is a man aged 18 to 30 with Graves' hyperthyroidism. The CDR3 protein is CASRLTGGLTEAFF. In DNA form, the CDR3 reads TGTGCCAGTAGGTTGACAGGAGGCCTGACTGAAGCTTTCTTT.